The clone carrying this T cell receptor (beta chain) has at least ten counts. Its target is not known. This record belongs to a study of read filtering for tumor transcriptome and immune sequencing. Study-wide results and limits: IR-seq captured clonotypes deeper and more reliably than RNA-seq.

CDR1 and CDR2 (germline): MNHNS, SASEGT. Trimming removed 7 bases at V and 4 bases at J, with 17 bases between. The CDR3 sequence is 15 residues long. Molecular barcoded adaptors covering alpha/delta and beta/gamma chains were used on 400 to 450 ng RNA. MiXCR was run by TCRdb on the reads, yielding one entry per CDR3 protein. The sample consists of tens of thousands of distinct CDR3 sequences, 10% to 15% of them appearing once. The receptor comes from a donor at least 40 years old with multiple myeloma. This chain connects TRBV6-1 to TRBJ2-1; the D call may be TRBD1 or TRBD2 (5 bases each). Sequenced: a population of CD138-negative cells sorted from bone marrow. This CDR3 is CASTRGASRYNEQFF. For the CDR3, the DNA is TGTGCCAGCACTAGAGGGGCTAGTCGTTACAATGAGCAGTTCTTC.